These 26 T cell receptor beta chains came from one sample sequenced in a study of chemoradiotherapy in HPV16-positive cancers. This table comes from immunoSEQ multiplex PCR, and its TCRdb copy is limited to in-frame clones, with some not included. The data contain 30,000 to 45,000 clones, just under 80% of them seen just once; the ten biggest clones take up 3% to 4%. The sequenced sample was blood, obtained from a patient who underwent chemoradiotherapy. These receptors were collected from a human donor with HPV-associated anogenital cancer.

The rearrangement uses TRBV10-1 and TRBJ2-1; 8 bases map to TRBD2. Germline assignment: CDR1 WNHNN and CDR2 SYGVQD (reference sequence). Losses at the gene ends were 5 bases for V and 8 bases for J; bases not matched to a gene: 5. The CDR3 sequence is 13 residues long. Here the CDR3 DNA reads TGCGCCAGCAGTAGCGGGGGAGGCTATGAGCAGTTCTTC. It encodes CASSSGGGYEQFF.

The chain uses TRBV5-8 and TRBJ1-5; the D is unclear. Trimming took off 4 bases at V and 11 bases at J, with 10 bases between the two ends. CDR3 length: 11 residues. Germline CDR1 is SGHTS and CDR2 is YDEGEE. For the CDR3, the DNA is TGTGCCAGCAGCCCGGTTGGGACCCAGCATTTT. It is translated as CASSPVGTQHF.

V and J are TRBV5-4 and TRBJ2-1; 10 bases are shared with TRBD2. The germline CDR1 and CDR2 sequences are SGHNT and YYREEE (reference sequence). This CDR3 is 13 amino acids long. J gave up 12 bases and V 7 bases, and 10 bases lay outside the gene matches. The CDR3 region is CASRLAGEGRQFF. In DNA, the CDR3 is TGTGCCAGCCGGCTAGCGGGGGAGGGTAGGCAGTTCTTC.

This clone is a singleton in its sample. The CDR3: CASSPPGSGATDTQYF. The DNA for the CDR3 is TGTGCCAGCTCACCACCAGGGAGCGGGGCCACAGATACGCAGTATTTT. This sequence joins TRBV18 and TRBJ2-3; 7 bases align to TRBD2. Germline CDR1 reads KGHSH; CDR2 reads LQKENI. CDR3 length equals 16 residues. J gave up 2 bases and V 0 bases, and 5 bases lay outside the gene matches.

V gene TRBV28 combines with J gene TRBJ1-6; no clear D. The CDR3 length is 12 residues. Germline CDR1 is MDHEN and CDR2 is SYDVKM. The germline V and J ends were trimmed by 0 bases and 8 bases, with 2 bases remaining between them. As DNA, the CDR3 is TGTGCCAGCAGTTTATGGGATTCACCCCTCCACTTT. Translating gives CASSLWDSPLHF.

This rearrangement joins TRBV11-1 to TRBJ1-2; D is possibly TRBD1 (6 bases). CDR1 is SGHAT and CDR2 is FQDESV in the germline V gene (reference sequence). Trimming stripped 4 bases from V and 8 bases from J, with 11 bases between. The CDR3 has 12 residues. CDR3 in amino acids: CASSSRGGGYTF. The CDR3 DNA follows: TGTGCCAGCAGCTCCAGGGGTGGCGGCTACACCTTC. Variable domain in full (rest from reference TRBV11-1 and TRBJ1-2): EAEVAQSPRYKITEKSQAVAFWCDPISGHATLYWYRQILGQGPELLVQFQDESVVDDSQLPKDRFSAERLKGVDSTLKIQPAELGDSAMYLCASSSRGGGYTFGSGTRLTVV.

The table lists this clone with a count of one. The chain carries TRBV29-1 and TRBJ1-2, with no clear D. The CDR3 loop spans 13 amino acids. Trimming removed 7 bases from V and 2 bases from J, with 14 bases in between. The germline V gene encodes CDR1 SQVTM and CDR2 ANQGSEA. DNA of the CDR3: TGCAGCGAAACAAATACCCCCAACTATGGCTACACCTTC. This gives the protein CSETNTPNYGYTF.

This clone was observed a handful of times. The CDR3 sequence: CASSLGRSDQPQHF. In nucleotides, the CDR3 is TGTGCCAGCAGCTTAGGTAGGAGCGATCAGCCCCAGCATTTT. J is TRBJ1-5 and V is TRBV7-6; D ambiguous. The CDR3 spans 14 residues. The germline gives CDR1 SGHVS, CDR2 FNYEAQ. V was clipped by 1 base and J by 5 bases, with 9 bases between them.

The J gene is TRBJ2-7, the V gene TRBV5-6; D is uncertain. Trimming pared 6 bases from V and 0 bases from J, leaving 19 bases between. Germline-derived CDR1 and CDR2 are SGHDT and YYEEEE. The CDR3 has 16 residues. CDR3 nucleotide sequence: TGTGCCAGCACCCTTGATGGGGATCGGAGCTCCTACGAGCAGTACTTC. Translating gives CASTLDGDRSSYEQYF.

This clone was counted a few times. The rearrangement joins TRBV21-1 to TRBJ1-4. TRBV21-1 counts as a pseudogene. The CDR3 extends over 15 amino acids. CDR3 in amino acids: CASSKGGKGGEKLFF. CDR3 in DNA: TGTGCCAGCAGCAAAGGGGGGAAGGGCGGTGAAAAACTGTTTTTT.

This clone has more than one count but fewer than ten. This sequence joins TRBV6-1 and TRBJ2-7; D may be TRBD1 (6 bases). This CDR3 has 12 residues. Germline V lookup: CDR1 MNHNS, CDR2 SASEGT. V was pared by 8 bases and J by 1 base, with 9 bases between. The CDR3 sequence is CASDRNSYEQYF. CDR3 nucleotides: TGTGCCAGCGACAGGAATTCCTACGAGCAGTACTTC.

The genes are TRBV5-6 and TRBJ1-2; maybe TRBD1 (5 bases). The CDR3 extends over 13 amino acids. Germline CDR1 reads SGHDT; CDR2 reads YYEEEE. Trimming removed 4 bases from V and 8 bases from J, with 15 bases in between. Here the CDR3 reads CASSLHGAQGYTF. The DNA for the CDR3 is TGTGCCAGCAGCCTCCATGGGGCGCAAGGCTACACCTTC.

This clone is a singleton in its sample. The V call is TRBV11-2, the J call TRBJ1-6, with a weak D call TRBD1 (5 bases). V shed 1 base and J shed 9 bases, with 13 bases lying between them. The CDR3 consists of 15 residues. CDR1 SGHAT and CDR2 FQNNGV come from the germline V gene. The CDR3 sequence is CASSLVLGEASPLHF. The CDR3 bases are TGTGCCAGCAGCTTAGTGTTGGGGGAAGCTTCACCCCTCCACTTT.

This sequence joins TRBV5-1 and TRBJ1-3, with D unclear. V lost 4 bases, J lost 3 bases, and 11 bases lay in between. Germline V CDR1 and CDR2: SGHRS, YFSETQ. This CDR3 has 14 amino acids. CDR3 sequence reads: CASSPGQVGNTIYF. The DNA for the CDR3 is TGCGCCAGCAGCCCCGGGCAGGTTGGAAACACCATATATTTT. Variable domain in full (rest from reference TRBV5-1 and TRBJ1-3): KAGVTQTPRYLIKTRGQQVTLSCSPISGHRSVSWYQQTPGQGLQFLFEYFSETQRNKGNFPGRFSGRQFSNSRSEMNVSTLELGDSALYLCASSPGQVGNTIYFGEGSWLTVV.

The chain links TRBV7-2 to TRBJ1-5; 11 nucleotides match TRBD1. V lost 4 bases and J lost 5; bases outside the gene matches: 4. CDR1 and CDR2 from the germline V gene are SGHTA and FQGNSA. There are 15 residues in the CDR3. The CDR3: CASSSGTGGYQPQHF. CDR3 sequence (DNA): TGTGCCAGCAGCTCGGGGACAGGGGGTTATCAGCCCCAGCATTTT.

The chain carries TRBV27 and TRBJ2-1, with 9 nucleotides matching TRBD2. V was clipped by 2 bases and J by 9 bases; unmatched bases: 2. Germline CDR1 reads MNHEY; CDR2 reads SMNVEV (reference sequence). The CDR3 is made up of 13 amino acids. The CDR3 protein is CASSLAGGTEQFF. DNA for the CDR3: TGTGCCAGCAGTTTAGCGGGGGGGACTGAGCAGTTCTTC.

The V call is TRBV9, the J call TRBJ2-2; D remains ambiguous. The CDR3 loop spans 13 amino acids. CDR1 is SGDLS and CDR2 is YYNGEE in the germline V gene. Trimming removed 4 bases at V and 10 bases at J, with 14 bases between. The CDR3 nucleotides are TGTGCCAGCAGCAGCCGCCGATCGGCGGAGCTGTTTTTT. It codes for CASSSRRSAELFF.

The chain's CDR3 is CASSKSGQTNEQFF. CDR3 nucleotides: TGTGCCAGTAGTAAATCGGGACAGACCAATGAGCAGTTCTTC. The rearrangement links TRBV19 to TRBJ2-1; 7 bases are shared with TRBD1. CDR1 and CDR2 from the germline V gene are LNHDA and SQIVND (reference sequence). This CDR3 region has 14 residues. With 4 bases clipped from V and 6 bases from J, the junction kept 6 bases outside the gene matches.

This chain links TRBV19 with TRBJ2-5, with unresolved D. Germline lookup yields CDR1 LNHDA and CDR2 SQIVND (reference sequence). The CDR3 has 15 amino acids. Trimming took 3 bases from V and 2 from J, leaving 13 bases between them. CDR3 DNA sequence: TGTGCCAGTAGTATGGGAACAGCCCGACAAGAGACCCAGTACTTC. It specifies CASSMGTARQETQYF.

The chain has TRBV6-5 and TRBJ2-7; 7 bases align to TRBD2. Germline CDR1 is MNHEY and CDR2 is SVGAGI. The CDR3 sequence is 15 residues long. Trimming at V came to 0 bases and at J to 4 bases, leaving 6 bases not matched to a gene. CDR3 sequence: CASSYSTGGGYEQYF. In nucleotides, the CDR3 is TGTGCCAGCAGTTACTCGACTGGGGGGGGTTACGAGCAGTACTTC.

The chain links TRBV6-1 to TRBJ1-2; 7 bases agree with TRBD1. The J segment lost 4 bases and the V segment lost 7 bases, leaving 6 bases of the junction unmatched. CDR1 MNHNS and CDR2 SASEGT come from the germline V gene. The CDR3 is made up of 13 amino acids. CDR3 coding DNA: TGTGCCAGCACCACCGGACAGGTCTATGGCTACACCTTC. Protein sequence: CASTTGQVYGYTF.

The chain couples TRBV6-5 to TRBJ2-2, with a possible D match to TRBD2 (6 bases). Germline CDR1 and CDR2: MNHEY and SVGAGI. There are 12 residues in the CDR3. With 4 bases removed from V and 6 bases from J, the gap between germline ends came to 6 bases. For the CDR3, the DNA is TGTGCCAGCAGTTCTAGCGCCGGGGAGCTGTTTTTT. The encoded protein is CASSSSAGELFF.

The V and J genes are TRBV11-3 and TRBJ2-7, with 8 positions matching TRBD1. This CDR3 has 14 amino acids. J was trimmed by 7 bases and V by 1 base; bases with no gene match: 6. Germline CDR1 and CDR2: SGHNT and YENEEA. CDR3 in amino acids: CASSLGQGAGEQYF. DNA of the CDR3: TGTGCCAGCAGCTTAGGGCAGGGGGCAGGAGAGCAGTACTTC.

The chain recombines TRBV19 with TRBJ1-5; no clear D gene. The CDR3 has 14 residues. Germline V lookup: CDR1 LNHDA, CDR2 SQIVND (reference sequence). The V end was cut by 5 bases, the J end by 1 base, with 9 bases between. The CDR3: CASSLDGSNQPQHF. The DNA for the CDR3 is TGTGCCAGTAGTCTCGACGGAAGCAATCAGCCCCAGCATTTT. Using reference TRBV19 and TRBJ1-5 for the parts outside the CDR3, the full variable domain is DGGITQSPKYLFRKEGQNVTLSCEQNLNHDAMYWYRQDPGQGLRLIYYSQIVNDFQKGDIAEGYSVSREKKESFPLTVTSAQKNPTAFYLCASSLDGSNQPQHFGDGTRLSIL.

This rearrangement joins TRBV6-5 to TRBJ1-5; the D is unclear. Trimming shortened V by 2 bases and J by 0 bases, and 2 bases separated the two germline ends. CDR1 is MNHEY, CDR2 SVGAGI, per germline. This CDR3 is 13 amino acids long. The CDR3 sequence: CASSYNSNQPQHF. The CDR3 DNA sequence: TGTGCCAGCAGTTACAATAGCAATCAGCCCCAGCATTTT.

This clone was recorded once. The gene calls are TRBV5-1 and TRBJ2-7, with a weak D call TRBD1 (6 bases). V was pared by 2 bases and J by 7 bases, with 16 bases between. The CDR3 covers 14 residues. Germline V gene data show CDR1 as SGHRS and CDR2 as YFSETQ. The CDR3 region has the DNA TGCGCCAGCAGCTTCGGACAGCCACGGACGGAGCAGTACTTC. It codes for CASSFGQPRTEQYF.